A single sample is the source of the 30 T cell receptor beta chains below, sequenced in a study of Ad26.COV2.S vaccination and SARS-CoV-2 variants. Stated treatment: 19 received Ad26.COV2.S at low or high dose, single or two shots; roughly 5 received placebo; per-sample allocation not given. Sample collection was performed on day 63 after the first vaccine or placebo injection. The assay was immunoSEQ multiplex PCR, and TCRdb's table has in-frame clones only and misses some. Among about 350,000 clones, approximately 84% were seen once, and the ten largest hold 3% to 4%. Specimen: peripheral blood, collected in a trial of Ad26.COV2.S vaccine versus placebo. These TCRs come from a person between 18 and 60 years old who received the Ad26.COV2.S COVID-19 vaccine or a placebo.

The V call is TRBV6-6, the J call TRBJ2-1, with 8 bases that match TRBD2. The CDR3 is 16 residues long. Germline-derived CDR1 and CDR2 are MNHNY and SVGAGI (reference sequence). Trimming took 1 base from V and 6 from J; bases not matched to a gene: 8. As DNA, the CDR3 is TGTGCCAGCAGTTACTTGCCTGGACTAGCATCCAATGAGCAGTTCTTC. Amino acids: CASSYLPGLASNEQFF.

The sample holds a few counts of this clone. The chain is built from TRBV29-1 and TRBJ2-1, with D possibly matching TRBD1 (6 bases). The CDR3 contains 14 residues. Germline CDR1 is SQVTM and CDR2 is ANQGSEA. The V and J ends lost 4 bases and 9 bases respectively, with 19 bases between them. Written as DNA, the CDR3 is TGCAGCGTTGTGCAGGGGACGGGTCAGGGTGAGCAGTTCTTC. It yields the protein CSVVQGTGQGEQFF.

The chain links TRBV29-1 to TRBJ1-1, with a tentative D call TRBD1 (5 bases). The ends were cut back, 4 bases at V and 0 bases at J, with 15 bases in the middle. Germline CDR1 SQVTM, CDR2 ANQGSEA. This CDR3 comprises 15 residues. The CDR3, as DNA: TGCAGCGTTGGGGATCGGAAGGGGATGAACACTGAAGCTTTCTTT. Its translation is CSVGDRKGMNTEAFF. Using reference TRBV29-1 and TRBJ1-1 for the parts outside the CDR3, the full variable domain is SAVISQKPSRDICQRGTSLTIQCQVDSQVTMMFWYRQQPGQSLTLIATANQGSEATYESGFVIDKFPISRPNLTFSTLTVSNMSPEDSSIYLCSVGDRKGMNTEAFFGQGTRLTVV.

J is TRBJ2-2 and V is TRBV6-2 or TRBV6-3; no firm D call. Germline loops: CDR1 MNHEY, CDR2 SVGEGT. V lost 6 bases, J lost 4 bases, and 6 bases lay in between. The CDR3 is 12 residues long. CDR3 residues: CASSTITGELFF. The DNA for the CDR3 is TGTGCCAGCAGCACTATCACCGGGGAGCTGTTTTTT.

The rearrangement links TRBV7-2 to TRBJ2-4, with a tentative D call TRBD2 (6 bases). V was cut by 5 bases and J by 8 bases, with 13 bases left in between. Germline CDR1 reads SGHTA; CDR2 reads FQGNSA. The CDR3 consists of 13 residues. CDR3 DNA sequence: TGTGCCAGCAGCCCCGGGTGGGGGGACATTCAGTACTTC. Encoded protein: CASSPGWGDIQYF.

Concerning this clone itself: The sample carries other DNA sequences with the same CDR3. CDR3 protein: CASSPGQGLSNQPQHF. The DNA for the CDR3 is TGTGCCAGCTCACCAGGGCAGGGCCTAAGCAATCAGCCCCAGCATTTT. The rearrangement links TRBV18 to TRBJ1-5, with D perhaps matching TRBD1 (5 bases). The CDR3 is 16 residues long. Germline loops: CDR1 KGHSH, CDR2 LQKENI. Between the trimmed V and J ends, which lost 2 bases and 1 base, there was a span of 12 bases.

The chain joins TRBV7-9 to TRBJ1-3; D unclear. Germline V gene sequence: CDR1 SEHNR, CDR2 FQNEAQ (reference sequence). V was cut by 3 bases and J by 0 bases, with 12 bases left in between. The CDR3 length is 16 residues. This CDR3 is CASSFYRDYSGNTIYF. Written as DNA, the CDR3 is TGTGCCAGCAGCTTTTACAGAGATTACTCTGGAAACACCATATATTTT.

This clone was detected only a few times. The rearrangement links TRBV25-1 to TRBJ1-1; D unclear. The CDR3 has 12 amino acids. Trimming took 4 bases from V and 1 from J, leaving 4 bases between them. Germline V gives CDR1 MGHDK, CDR2 SYGVNS. In DNA, the CDR3 is TGTGCCAGCAGTGTAGAGAACACTGAAGCTTTCTTT. Translating it yields CASSVENTEAFF.

The chain recombines TRBV20-1 with TRBJ2-1; D not resolved. The CDR3 has 11 amino acids. CDR1 and CDR2 (germline): DFQATT, SNEGSKA (reference sequence). V lost 3 bases, J lost 8 bases, and 8 bases lay in between. The CDR3 nucleotides read TGCAGTGCTAGTGGTATCGATGAGCAGTTCTTC. This codes for CSASGIDEQFF.

The gene calls are TRBV12-5 and TRBJ1-1, with a possible D match to TRBD1 (6 bases). V was clipped by 5 bases and J by 5 bases, with 24 bases between them. The CDR3 has 17 amino acids. Germline CDR1 LGHNT, CDR2 FRNRAP. For the CDR3, the DNA is TGTGCTAGTGGTCCGCAGGCGGCGCAGGGGATGGGGACTGAAGCTTTCTTT. It yields the protein CASGPQAAQGMGTEAFF.

The chain uses TRBV18 and TRBJ2-1; D is uncertain. Germline V gene lookup returns CDR1 KGHSH and CDR2 LQKENI. Trimming took off 3 bases at V and 9 bases at J, with 9 bases between the two ends. The CDR3 is made up of 12 amino acids. CDR3 coding DNA: TGTGCCAGCTCACCCGACAAGCCTGAGCAGTTCTTC. Translating gives CASSPDKPEQFF.

The chain links TRBV15 to TRBJ2-7, with 8 nucleotides matching TRBD1. This CDR3 region has 18 residues. Trimming cost V 1 base and J 1 base; bases outside gene matches: 12. Germline CDR1 LNHNV, CDR2 YYDKDF (reference sequence). CDR3 DNA: TGTGCCACCAGCAGAGTAGGACAGGGTACTCCCCAATCCTACGAGCAGTACTTC. This gives the protein CATSRVGQGTPQSYEQYF.

The chain combines TRBV10-3 with TRBJ2-5, with 11 bases that match TRBD2. This CDR3 region has 17 residues. V gave up 2 bases and J gave up 5 bases; unmatched junction bases: 10. Germline V CDR1 and CDR2: ENHRY, SYGVKD. CDR3 sequence reads: CAISETTSGRGGETQYF. CDR3 bases: TGTGCCATCAGTGAGACTACTAGCGGGAGAGGAGGGGAGACCCAGTACTTC.

The genes are TRBV25-1 and TRBJ2-7; perhaps TRBD1 as D (7 bases). The CDR3 is 15 residues long. The germline V gene has CDR1 MGHDK and CDR2 SYGVNS. The ends were cut back, 3 bases at V and 4 bases at J, with 16 bases in the middle. The CDR3 region is CASSEVQGGQYEQYF. The DNA of the CDR3 is TGTGCCAGCAGTGAGGTTCAGGGGGGACAGTACGAGCAGTACTTC.

The rearrangement links TRBV3-1 (or the pseudogene TRBV3-2) to TRBJ2-5; 9 bases line up with TRBD2. The CDR3 is 16 amino acids. J was trimmed by 4 bases and V by 1 base; bases with no gene match: 7. The V gene's germline CDR1 is LGHDT and CDR2 YNNKEL (reference sequence). The CDR3 DNA follows: TGTGCCAGCAGCCAAGCAGCGGGGGGCCTGGGAGAGACCCAGTACTTC. As protein: CASSQAAGGLGETQYF.

This sequence joins TRBV6-2 or TRBV6-3 and TRBJ2-1; maybe TRBD2 (5 bases). The germline V gene encodes CDR1 MNHEY and CDR2 SVGEGT. V gave up 0 bases and J gave up 6 bases, with 9 bases separating them. CDR3 length equals 14 residues. This CDR3 reads CASSYSTNRNEQFF. As DNA, the CDR3 is TGTGCCAGCAGTTACTCGACTAATCGCAATGAGCAGTTCTTC.

The chain links TRBV7-2 to TRBJ1-1; D gene unclear. This CDR3 spans 13 amino acids. The germline gives CDR1 SGHTA, CDR2 FQGNSA. The V end lost 5 bases, the J end lost 3 bases, and 10 bases lay between the germline ends. CDR3 amino acids: CASSISRDTEAFF. For the CDR3, the DNA is TGTGCCAGCAGCATAAGTAGGGACACTGAAGCTTTCTTT.

The chain joins TRBV28 to TRBJ2-1, with 10 bases fitting TRBD2. Per the germline V gene, CDR1 is MDHEN and CDR2 is SYDVKM. The CDR3 has 17 residues. V lost 3 bases and J lost 0; bases outside the gene matches: 5. Here the CDR3 DNA reads TGTGCCAGCAGTTTCCTAGCGGGAGTCAGCTCCTACAATGAGCAGTTCTTC. Translating it yields CASSFLAGVSSYNEQFF. The full variable domain, completed using reference TRBV28 and TRBJ2-1, is DVKVTQSSRYLVKRTGEKVFLECVQDMDHENMFWYRQDPGLGLRLIYFSYDVKMKEKGDIPEGYSVSREKKERFSLILESASTNQTSMYLCASSFLAGVSSYNEQFFGPGTRLTVL.

Only one count was recorded for this clone. The rearrangement joins TRBV5-1 to TRBJ2-2; either TRBD1 or TRBD2 may supply D (5 bases each). V lost 3 bases to trimming and J lost 3 bases, with 9 bases between them. Germline loops: CDR1 SGHRS, CDR2 YFSETQ. The CDR3 is 14 residues long. CDR3 DNA sequence: TGCGCCAGCAGCTGGGGGTTGGACACCGGGGAGCTGTTTTTT. As protein: CASSWGLDTGELFF. The entire variable domain, with the rest obtained from reference TRBV5-1 and TRBJ2-2, is as follows: KAGVTQTPRYLIKTRGQQVTLSCSPISGHRSVSWYQQTPGQGLQFLFEYFSETQRNKGNFPGRFSGRQFSNSRSEMNVSTLELGDSALYLCASSWGLDTGELFFGEGSRLTVL.

The V call is TRBV7-9, the J call TRBJ2-3; 12 bases map to TRBD2. The CDR3 is 15 residues long. CDR1 SEHNR and CDR2 FQNEAQ come from the germline V gene (reference sequence). The V gene end was trimmed by 5 bases and the J gene end by 4 bases; junction bases not matched to a gene: 4. The CDR3 sequence: CASSPSGGASDTQYF. CDR3 DNA sequence: TGTGCCAGCAGCCCTAGCGGGGGGGCCTCAGATACGCAGTATTTT.

The chain employs TRBV5-1 and TRBJ2-7, with TRBD2 matching over 7 bases. The ends lost 4 bases at V and 7 bases at J; junction bases unmatched: 14. The CDR3 totals 15 residues. Germline assignment: CDR1 SGHRS and CDR2 YFSETQ. Written as DNA, the CDR3 is TGCGCCAGCAGCCCCGGGACTACGGGGCCTACAGAGCAGTACTTC. Residues: CASSPGTTGPTEQYF.

The chain is built from TRBV15 and TRBJ1-1; TRBD1 might be the D (5 bases). This CDR3 spans 13 amino acids. CDR1 is LNHNV, CDR2 YYDKDF, per germline (reference sequence). Trimming stripped 6 bases from V and 5 bases from J, with 13 bases between. The CDR3 sequence is CATSRDGGTEAFF. DNA of the CDR3: TGTGCCACCAGTCGGGACGGGGGTACTGAAGCTTTCTTT.

The table lists this clone with a count of one. For the CDR3, the DNA is TGTGCCAGCAGTCTTCGACACTCCAATCAGCCCCAGCATTTT. Residues: CASSLRHSNQPQHF. The chain links TRBV28 to TRBJ1-5; no firm D call. The CDR3 loop spans 14 amino acids. The germline V and J ends were trimmed by 5 bases and 3 bases, with 11 bases remaining between them. Per germline, CDR1 MDHEN and CDR2 SYDVKM.

J is TRBJ1-4 and V is TRBV7-8; 7 bases align to TRBD1. Per the germline V gene, CDR1 is SGHVS and CDR2 is FQNEAQ. This CDR3 spans 15 amino acids. V shed 5 bases and J 8 bases; nucleotides not matched to a gene: 11. The CDR3 DNA follows: TGTGCCAGCAGCACCCGACAGGGCCTAGGGGAAAAACTGTTTTTT. Protein sequence: CASSTRQGLGEKLFF.

The chain has TRBV11-3 and TRBJ2-7; TRBD1 aligns across 7 bases. CDR1 is SGHNT, CDR2 YENEEA, per germline. Trimming took 1 base from V and 4 from J; bases not matched to a gene: 4. The CDR3 runs to 14 residues. CDR3 nucleotides: TGTGCCAGCAGCTTAGGAGGGGGCGTTTACGAGCAGTACTTC. This gives the protein CASSLGGGVYEQYF.

J is TRBJ2-5 and V is TRBV18, with 12 bases fitting TRBD1. Germline V gene sequence: CDR1 KGHSH, CDR2 LQKENI. The CDR3 totals 15 residues. The J segment lost 5 bases and the V segment lost 0 bases, leaving 1 base of the junction unmatched. The DNA of the CDR3 is TGTGCCAGCTCACCACCGGGGACAGGGGGCGAGACCCAGTACTTC. Its translation is CASSPPGTGGETQYF.

The genes are TRBV6-2 or TRBV6-3 and TRBJ2-1; the D gene could be TRBD1 or TRBD2 (5 bases each). The V end was cut by 4 bases, the J end by 8 bases, with 12 bases between. Germline V gene data show CDR1 as MNHEY and CDR2 as SVGEGT. The CDR3 extends over 13 amino acids. CDR3 amino acids: CASSWDGNDEQFF. For the CDR3, the DNA is TGTGCCAGCAGTTGGGACGGGAACGATGAGCAGTTCTTC.

This clone was seen at least ten times. The chain joins TRBV7-2 to TRBJ1-5; D might be TRBD1 (6 bases). The CDR3 extends over 19 amino acids. V lost 5 bases, J lost 2 bases, and 25 bases lay in between. Germline V gene lookup returns CDR1 SGHTA and CDR2 FQGNSA. The CDR3 protein is CASSTPGTGQPTRNQPQHF. CDR3 sequence (DNA): TGTGCCAGCAGCACCCCGGGCACAGGGCAACCGACCCGCAATCAGCCCCAGCATTTT.

V is TRBV6-5 and J is TRBJ1-6; 7 bases fit TRBD1. The CDR3 length is 16 residues. V was clipped by 0 bases and J by 9 bases; unmatched bases: 8. CDR1 MNHEY and CDR2 SVGAGI come from the germline V gene. The CDR3 region has the DNA TGTGCCAGCAGTTACTCGAAGGGGGCGCGTGCTTCACCCCTCCACTTT. This encodes CASSYSKGARASPLHF.

This sequence joins TRBV10-2 and TRBJ1-2; TRBD1 might be the D (6 bases). Trimming removed 0 bases from V and 0 bases from J, with 17 bases in between. From germline, CDR1 is WSHSY and CDR2 SAAADI. This CDR3 spans 18 amino acids. CDR3 residues: CASSESYGAGDSNYGYTF. The CDR3 DNA follows: TGCGCCAGCAGTGAGTCGTATGGGGCAGGGGATTCTAACTATGGCTACACCTTC.